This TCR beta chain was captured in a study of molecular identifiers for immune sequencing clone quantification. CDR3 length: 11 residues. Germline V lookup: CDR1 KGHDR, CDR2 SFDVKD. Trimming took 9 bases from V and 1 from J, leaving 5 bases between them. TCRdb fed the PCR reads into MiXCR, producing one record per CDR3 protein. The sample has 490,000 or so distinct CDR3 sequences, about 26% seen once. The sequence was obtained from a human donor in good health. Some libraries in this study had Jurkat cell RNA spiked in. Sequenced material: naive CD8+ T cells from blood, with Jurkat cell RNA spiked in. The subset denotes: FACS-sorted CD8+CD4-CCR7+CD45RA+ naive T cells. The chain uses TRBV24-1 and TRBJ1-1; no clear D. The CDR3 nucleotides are TGTGCCACCCGACAGAACACTGAAGCTTTCTTT. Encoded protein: CATRQNTEAFF.